Each of the 29 T cell receptor beta chains below was sequenced from the same sample in a study of a mutant IDH1 vaccine in newly diagnosed glioma. This table comes from immunoSEQ multiplex PCR, and its TCRdb copy is limited to in-frame clones, with some not included. The profile shows roughly 38,000 clones, roughly 90% of them singletons. The time point was: baseline, week 1 (first vaccination visit). Treatment indicated: pre-vaccination baseline after standard-of-care therapy. Sequencing used PBMCs, obtained from a glioma patient treated with radiotherapy, temozolomide or both. Receptors were obtained from a man between 18 and 29 years old with glioma.

For the CDR3, the DNA is TGTGCCAGCAGTTACTTCACAGGGGCCTACGAGCAGTACTTC. This sequence encodes CASSYFTGAYEQYF. The chain couples TRBV6-5 to TRBJ2-7, with 7 nucleotides matching TRBD1. With 1 base clipped from V and 2 bases from J, the junction kept 2 bases outside the gene matches. In germline, CDR1 is MNHEY, CDR2 SVGAGI. The CDR3 spans 14 residues.

V and J are TRBV6-5 and TRBJ2-1; the match to TRBD2 covers 9 bases. The CDR3 consists of 14 residues. The germline V gene encodes CDR1 MNHEY and CDR2 SVGAGI. V was pared by 6 bases and J by 8 bases, with 8 bases of the junction left unmatched. CDR3 coding DNA: TGTGCCAGCAGCCGCGGGAGGGCCTTGGATGAGCAGTTCTTC. Amino acids: CASSRGRALDEQFF.

The CDR3 DNA reads as TGCGCCAGCAGCCAAAGGGCCGGCCGGGGGTACGAGCAGTACTTC. It yields the protein CASSQRAGRGYEQYF. The rearrangement links TRBV4-3 to TRBJ2-7; D is possibly TRBD2 (6 bases). Trimming took 2 bases from V and 4 from J, leaving 15 bases between them. Germline V CDR1 and CDR2: LGHNA, YSLEER. CDR3 length: 15 residues.

V gene TRBV19 combines with J gene TRBJ1-1; possibly TRBD1 for D (5 bases). Germline loops: CDR1 LNHDA, CDR2 SQIVND (reference sequence). Trimming left V 4 bases short and J 9 bases short, with 12 bases between. This CDR3 spans 12 amino acids. In DNA, the CDR3 is TGTGCCAGTAGTAGGCCGGGGACCAAAGCTTTCTTT. It translates to CASSRPGTKAFF.

This chain joins TRBV19 and TRBJ1-4; a possible D gene is TRBD1 (5 bases). This CDR3 contains 13 residues. Germline values: CDR1 LNHDA, CDR2 SQIVND (reference sequence). The ends were cut back, 5 bases at V and 7 bases at J, with 11 bases in the middle. The CDR3 region has the DNA TGTGCCAGTAGTCGTGACAGCGGTGAAAAACTGTTTTTT. Its translation: CASSRDSGEKLFF. Variable domain in full (rest from reference TRBV19 and TRBJ1-4): DGGITQSPKYLFRKEGQNVTLSCEQNLNHDAMYWYRQDPGQGLRLIYYSQIVNDFQKGDIAEGYSVSREKKESFPLTVTSAQKNPTAFYLCASSRDSGEKLFFGSGTQLSVL.

Only a few counts were recorded for this clone. Written as DNA, the CDR3 is TGTGCCAGCAGGGGGACAGGGGATGGCTACACCTTC. Translation: CASRGTGDGYTF. V gene TRBV2 combines with J gene TRBJ1-2; 10 positions agree with TRBD1. V was clipped by 6 bases and J by 6 bases; unmatched bases: 1. Looked up from germline, CDR1 is SNHLY and CDR2 is FYNNEI. The CDR3 is made up of 12 amino acids.

This clone was detected once. J is TRBJ2-5 and V is TRBV28; 8 positions match TRBD1. V shed 6 bases and J 6 bases; nucleotides not matched to a gene: 9. Germline CDR1 reads MDHEN; CDR2 reads SYDVKM. The CDR3 is made up of 14 amino acids. CDR3 bases: TGTGCCAGCAGCCCCGCAGGGGGCGCGAAGACCCAGTACTTC. This codes for CASSPAGGAKTQYF.

This chain connects TRBV7-2 to TRBJ2-3, with D unresolved. The CDR3 extends over 14 amino acids. Germline lookup yields CDR1 SGHTA and CDR2 FQGNSA. The V end lost 5 bases, the J end lost 0 bases, and 9 bases lay between the germline ends. In nucleotides, the CDR3 is TGTGCCAGCAGCCGACCCGACAGCACAGATACGCAGTATTTT. This sequence encodes CASSRPDSTDTQYF.

The V call is TRBV28, the J call TRBJ2-6; D is possibly TRBD1 (6 bases). V was cut by 7 bases and J by 0 bases, with 19 bases left in between. Germline V gene sequence: CDR1 MDHEN, CDR2 SYDVKM. This CDR3 has 18 residues. Here the CDR3 reads CASTSQGEGSSGANVLTF. CDR3 nucleotide sequence: TGTGCCAGCACCTCACAGGGCGAGGGGAGCTCTGGGGCCAACGTCCTGACTTTC.

The chain uses TRBV10-3 and TRBJ1-2; D gene uncertain. CDR1 and CDR2 from the germline V gene are ENHRY and SYGVKD. The CDR3 sequence is 13 residues long. V gave up 1 base and J gave up 4 bases, with 7 bases separating them. The CDR3 nucleotides read TGTGCCATCAGTGAGTTTGAAGGCTATGGCTACACCTTC. The encoded protein is CAISEFEGYGYTF.

The chain carries TRBV7-2 and TRBJ1-2, with D perhaps TRBD1 (6 bases). The CDR3 consists of 14 residues. The V gene lost 5 bases and the J gene lost 3 bases, with 13 bases spanning the gap. Looked up from germline, CDR1 is SGHTA and CDR2 is FQGNSA. CDR3 region: CASSVTAGDYGYTF. CDR3 in DNA: TGTGCCAGCAGCGTTACGGCAGGGGACTATGGCTACACCTTC. Full variable domain (rest looked up from reference TRBV7-2 and TRBJ1-2): GAGVSQSPSNKVTEKGKDVELRCDPISGHTALYWYRQSLGQGLEFLIYFQGNSAPDKSGLPSDRFSAERTGGSVSTLTIQRTQQEDSAVYLCASSVTAGDYGYTFGSGTRLTVV.

This clone occurred once. This chain links TRBV19 with TRBJ2-1, with 7 bases that match TRBD2. CDR3 length equals 17 residues. In germline, CDR1 is LNHDA, CDR2 SQIVND (reference sequence). With V trimmed by 0 bases and J by 4 bases, 9 bases remained unmatched. The CDR3 nucleotides read TGTGCCAGTAGTATAGATGGGGCTAGCGGAGGTTACAATGAGCAGTTCTTC. Translated: CASSIDGASGGYNEQFF.

This rearrangement joins TRBV4-3 to TRBJ1-6; perhaps TRBD1 as D (5 bases). V shed 2 bases and J shed 5 bases, with 13 bases lying between them. Germline loops: CDR1 LGHNA, CDR2 YSLEER. The CDR3 covers 16 residues. Here the CDR3 DNA reads TGCGCCAGCAGCCAAAATCCGGGACGGAATAATTCACCCCTCCACTTT. It encodes CASSQNPGRNNSPLHF.

This clone has just one count. The chain uses TRBV15 and TRBJ1-3; D is possibly TRBD1 (5 bases). Trimming left V 0 bases short and J 1 base short, with 7 bases between. The CDR3 is 15 residues long. CDR1 and CDR2 (germline): LNHNV, YYDKDF (reference sequence). In nucleotides, the CDR3 is TGTGCCACCAGCAGAGATCGGGGGTCTGGAAACACCATATATTTT. Residues: CATSRDRGSGNTIYF.

V usage is TRBV27 and J usage is TRBJ1-1; D call uncertain. The ends were cut back, 4 bases at V and 5 bases at J, with 11 bases in the middle. The CDR3 runs 13 residues. Germline CDR1 reads MNHEY; CDR2 reads SMNVEV (reference sequence). CDR3 residues: CASSSGSWTEAFF. CDR3 nucleotides: TGTGCCAGCAGTTCCGGGTCCTGGACTGAAGCTTTCTTT.

This clone appeared a single time. The chain carries TRBV4-2 and TRBJ1-4; a weak D match, TRBD1 (5 bases). The CDR3 loop spans 15 amino acids. V shed 4 bases and J shed 0 bases, with 9 bases lying between them. From germline, CDR1 is LGHNA and CDR2 YNFKEQ. Written as DNA, the CDR3 is TGTGCCAGCAGCCGAGGAGGGGCAACTAATGAAAAACTGTTTTTT. This gives the protein CASSRGGATNEKLFF.

The table lists this clone with a count of one. The chain combines TRBV15 with TRBJ2-3; D ambiguous. Germline CDR1 is LNHNV and CDR2 is YYDKDF (reference sequence). The CDR3 covers 13 residues. Trimming stripped 3 bases from V and 2 bases from J, with 6 bases between. In DNA form, the CDR3 reads TGTGCCACCAGCAGCCAATCCACAGATACGCAGTATTTT. Protein: CATSSQSTDTQYF.

This rearrangement joins TRBV28 to TRBJ1-2; 8 nucleotides match TRBD1. The CDR3 runs to 14 residues. Trimming took 4 bases from V and 6 from J; bases not matched to a gene: 7. CDR1 and CDR2 (germline): MDHEN, SYDVKM. The CDR3 nucleotides read TGTGCCAGCAGTTCAGGACAGGGCCCCCATGGCTACACCTTC. Its protein is CASSSGQGPHGYTF.

The chain links TRBV27 to TRBJ1-2; D is perhaps TRBD1 (5 bases). The CDR3 contains 13 residues. V was shortened by 6 bases and J by 4 bases, with 12 bases between the two germline ends. Germline values: CDR1 MNHEY, CDR2 SMNVEV (reference sequence). The CDR3 bases are TGTGCCAGCAGCCCGGGGGTCTCCTATGGCTACACCTTC. Protein sequence: CASSPGVSYGYTF.

The rearrangement links TRBV11-2 to TRBJ2-7, with TRBD1 matching over 7 bases. The J segment lost 5 bases and the V segment lost 0 bases, leaving 7 bases of the junction unmatched. The CDR3 consists of 15 residues. Germline V gene lookup returns CDR1 SGHAT and CDR2 FQNNGV. Here the CDR3 DNA reads TGTGCCAGCAGCTTAGATTCCAGGGGGAGCGACGAGCAGTACTTC. Its protein is CASSLDSRGSDEQYF. Full variable domain (outside the CDR3, taken from reference TRBV11-2 and TRBJ2-7): EAGVAQSPRYKIIEKRQSVAFWCNPISGHATLYWYQQILGQGPKLLIQFQNNGVVDDSQLPKDRFSAERLKGVDSTLKIQPAKLEDSAVYLCASSLDSRGSDEQYFGPGTRLTVT.

This clone was recorded only once. The V and J genes are TRBV7-6 and TRBJ1-2, with 12 bases lining up with TRBD1. V lost 3 bases, J lost 8 bases, and 1 base stayed unmatched. Germline loops: CDR1 SGHVS, CDR2 FNYEAQ. This CDR3 contains 13 residues. The DNA of the CDR3 is TGTGCCAGCAGCTTGGGGACAGGGGGCGGCTACACCTTC. Translating gives CASSLGTGGGYTF.

The chain uses TRBV4-1 and TRBJ2-7; unclear D gene. The V gene's germline CDR1 is MGHRA and CDR2 YSYEKL. CDR3 length: 14 residues. Between the trimmed V and J ends, which lost 1 base and 6 bases, there was a span of 13 bases. In nucleotides, the CDR3 is TGCGCCAGCAGCCAAGCGGACCATACACTCGAGCAGTACTTC. Residues: CASSQADHTLEQYF.

The J gene is TRBJ1-2, the V gene TRBV27, with D possibly TRBD1 on 6 matching bases. Trimming took off 4 bases at V and 3 bases at J, with 9 bases between the two ends. Per the germline V gene, CDR1 is MNHEY and CDR2 is SMNVEV (reference sequence). CDR3 length equals 13 residues. The CDR3 sequence is CASSSQGYYGYTF. The CDR3, as DNA: TGTGCCAGCAGTTCGCAGGGGTACTATGGCTACACCTTC.

The chain uses TRBV6-5 and TRBJ1-1; perhaps TRBD1 as D (6 bases). The CDR3 sequence is 14 residues long. Trimming removed 7 bases at V and 3 bases at J, with 15 bases between. The germline gives CDR1 MNHEY, CDR2 SVGAGI. The CDR3 coding sequence is TGTGCCAGCAATCCTGGAGGGGGGTACACTGAAGCTTTCTTT. Translating gives CASNPGGGYTEAFF.

The chain employs TRBV4-3 and TRBJ2-7; TRBD1 matches 7 bases. Trimming removed 0 bases from V and 1 base from J; junction bases left unmatched: 3. The CDR3 totals 15 residues. The germline V gene has CDR1 LGHNA and CDR2 YSLEER. The DNA for the CDR3 is TGCGCCAGCAGCCAAGATCCCAGGGGGTCCTACGAGCAGTACTTC. Translated: CASSQDPRGSYEQYF.

The chain joins TRBV10-2 to TRBJ2-5, with TRBD2 matching over 10 bases. With 1 base clipped from V and 7 bases from J, the junction kept 9 bases outside the gene matches. Germline-derived CDR1 and CDR2 are WSHSY and SAAADI. The CDR3 consists of 16 residues. The CDR3 bases are TGCGCCAGCAGTGAGTTGCGGCTAGCGGGAGACTGGACCCAGTACTTC. Residues: CASSELRLAGDWTQYF.

V gene TRBV5-5 combines with J gene TRBJ2-5, with TRBD2 as a possible D gene (7 bases). Trimming took off 0 bases at V and 4 bases at J, with 13 bases between the two ends. The CDR3 spans 15 residues. Germline values: CDR1 SGHKS, CDR2 YYEKEE (reference sequence). This CDR3 is CASSLVGGQGETQYF. Here the CDR3 DNA reads TGTGCCAGCAGCTTGGTGGGGGGGCAGGGAGAGACCCAGTACTTC.

The chain joins TRBV30 to TRBJ1-3; D might be TRBD1 (5 bases). V lost 4 bases, J lost 2 bases, and 12 bases lay in between. The germline V gene encodes CDR1 GTSNPN and CDR2 SVGIG (reference sequence). The CDR3 has 14 amino acids. This CDR3 reads CAWNGGSAGNTIYF. CDR3 DNA sequence: TGTGCCTGGAACGGGGGGAGCGCTGGAAACACCATATATTTT.

V is TRBV10-3 and J is TRBJ1-1; weak D call: TRBD1 (6 bases). V was trimmed by 6 bases and J by 1 base, leaving 9 bases between them. CDR3 size: 13 residues. Germline values: CDR1 ENHRY, CDR2 SYGVKD. The CDR3: CAISGQTNTEAFF. The CDR3 coding sequence is TGTGCCATCAGCGGACAGACGAACACTGAAGCTTTCTTT.